Judged by abundance, the clone carrying this TCR beta chain is medium-sized. The sample originates from a study of PD-1 blockade in classical Hodgkin lymphoma. V lost 5 bases and J lost 7, with 15 bases in between. CDR3 length: 14 amino acids. Per germline, CDR1 LNHDA and CDR2 SQIVND (reference sequence). All the patients suffered relapse after autologous stem cell transplantation, and brentuximab vedotin exposure differed. Measured with immunoSEQ multiplex PCR; TCRdb has only the in-frame clones, and not every one. The data contain approximately 15,000 clones, over 80% of them singletons. Sequencing was performed on peripheral blood mononuclear cells (PBMCs), taken before the second cycle of nivolumab. The rearrangement joins TRBV19 to TRBJ1-5; D is uncertain. The receptor was isolated from a human donor with classical Hodgkin lymphoma. Written as DNA, the CDR3 is TGTGCCAGTAGTTTAACCTGGGTGAGCCAGCCCCAGCATTTT. This translates into CASSLTWVSQPQHF.